One TCR beta chain is described in this entry. This clonotype was picked up a small number of times. What this receptor recognizes is not known. Base qualities are not recorded, but no much larger clone differs from it by a single base. Donors were around 37 systemically healthy Caucasian individuals from Russia aged roughly 6 to 100 years. Around 9.9 milliliters of peripheral blood were collected from each donor into EDTA-treated Vacutainer tubes. PBMCs were isolated by Ficoll-Paque density-gradient centrifugation, with at least 7 million obtained per sample. Trizol reagent was used to extract total RNA from the PBMCs, yielding at least 6 micrograms per sample. For every donor, an aliquot of PBMCs went through flow cytometry to measure the percentages of naive CD45RAhigh/CD27high T cells. The sample is drawn from a study of blood T cells in healthy people across ages (dated by TCRdb to between 2015 and 2017). General notes on the study: Template switching captured roughly one uniquely barcoded TCR beta cDNA molecule per two T cells in model experiments. To track age-related changes in TCR beta repertoire diversity, the study relied on deep sequencing normalized with unique cDNA molecular identifiers. Donors were grouped into four age groups: young (average 16 years), middle-aged (39), aged (around 56) and long-lived (approximately 75). To avoid experimental bias, donors of different ages were spread randomly across the sequencing lanes. Using the same blood draw, the study looked at two additional independent replicas of 1 million unique cDNA reads for two donors, one aged 18 to 30 and the other aged 80 or older. The paper as a whole reports these results and caveats: The CMV infection status of donors was not known, potentially confounding age-related changes in expanded clonotypes. As age increased, observed TCR beta diversity per million T cells dropped in a roughly linear way, and a significant reduction was already evident by age around 41. Estimates of total diversity from one million sequenced T cells were regarded as lower bounds and underestimates. Observed TCR beta diversity correlated strongly with the percentage of naive T cells measured by flow cytometry. Because profiling used bulk unsorted PBMCs, naive and antigen-experienced compartments could not be compared conclusively. Compared with the aged group, more naive CD4+ T cells, fewer expanded clones and increased TCR diversity were shown by the long-lived group, suggesting age selection.

To prepare the library, 5' RACE was applied. The run used an Illumina HiSeq 2500. A second PCR of roughly 7 to 11 cycles was performed with a sample-barcoded 5' primer and a J-beta primer mix. A template-switch 5' adaptor carrying 12 random nucleotides introduced a unique molecular identifier onto each TCR beta cDNA molecule. Each sample yielded at least 2.5 million CDR3-containing paired-end reads. First-strand cDNA synthesis was performed from all RNA using the Mint cDNA synthesis kit, with priming by a TRBC-specific oligonucleotide. Following uracil-DNA glycosylase treatment, all cDNA underwent a first 18-cycle PCR with the universal primers M1SS and BC2_uni_R. The paper's processing steps were these. For normalization, 1 million high-quality reads, each with a distinct molecular identifier, were randomly selected from each sample. Instead of being binned into consensus sequences, reads with shared molecular identifiers were discarded. MiTCR, set to a Q25 quality threshold and the strictest error-elimination algorithm, was used for CDR3 identification, clonotype clustering and error correction. Lower-bound total TCR beta diversity was estimated with a nonparametric unseen species model using Euler transformation. The public reads were reprocessed in TCRdb via fastp at Q25 and MiXCR, keeping in-frame beta chains. For every CDR3 protein sequence, its rows merge into one entry that carries the most common genes and DNA. The V and J calls follow TCRdb's processing rather than the paper's. Counted in this sample were fewer than 1.5 million distinct CDR3 sequences; around two fifths of them appeared once. 6.5% to 10% of the sample is held by the ten biggest clonotypes.

Measured from the cysteine to the phenylalanine, the CDR3 is 15 residues long. The sequence is cut down to CDR3 DNA, 45 bases in frame from base 1. Trimming takes 6 bases from V and 0 bases from J, and the germline ends sit 16 bases apart. The germline V gene (reference sequence) provides CDR1 DFQATT and CDR2 SNEGSKA. The sequence joins TRBV20-1 to TRBJ2-3; D gene: possibly TRBD1, on 6 matching bases. The sequence came from a woman aged 18-29 years in good health. Sample: blood. Here is the DNA: TGCAGTGCGAACCGACAGGAGGTCAGCACAGATACGCAGTATTTT. Its coded protein is CSANRQEVSTDTQYF.